Listed below are T cell receptor beta chains from one sample, sequenced in a study of blood T cell repertoires in COVID-19. Generated by immunoSEQ multiplex PCR, the TCRdb table keeps only in-frame clones and is missing some. The sample holds some 110,000 clones; about 84% are singletons and the top ten take over 4.5%. Sequencing was carried out using peripheral blood. The receptors shown here come from a human donor in a cohort sampled during active COVID-19. CDR3s include the opening cysteine and the closing phenylalanine or tryptophan. D genes are given only for firm matches.

j_call v_call d_call cdr3_aa
TRBJ2-1 TRBV27 TRBD2 CASSRQREEYNEQFF
TRBJ2-1 TRBV27 TRBD2 CASSPIAGRMDEQFF
TRBJ2-5 TRBV9 . CASSVASGEWETQYF
TRBJ2-7 TRBV7-2 . CASSLREFYEQYF
TRBJ2-7 TRBV30 . CAWSGAYEQYF
TRBJ2-2 TRBV5-4 TRBD2 CASSSGTTRASRELFF
TRBJ2-7 TRBV5-1 TRBD1 CASSLERQGLYEQYF
TRBJ1-3 TRBV12-3/TRBV12-4 . CASRTDAGNTIYF
TRBJ2-7 TRBV7-2 TRBD2 CASSFSGTSVENEQYF
TRBJ2-7 TRBV7-9 . CASSLPGGYEQYF
TRBJ2-1 TRBV10-3 . CAISDSGYDEQFF
TRBJ2-3 TRBV2 TRBD2 CASRRLAGGQDTQYF
TRBJ2-7 TRBV11-2 TRBD2 CASSGRPGLAGVPDYEQYF
TRBJ2-3 TRBV6-5 TRBD2 CAGSGTAGNADTQYF
TRBJ1-6 TRBV12-3/TRBV12-4 . CASSFGVGSPLHF
TRBJ2-1 TRBV5-1 TRBD2 CASSLEVAGLYDNEQFF
TRBJ2-2 TRBV18 . CASSPESFGELFF
TRBJ1-5 TRBV5-6 . CASKEASMADQPQHF
TRBJ2-2 TRBV20-1 TRBD1 CSASRQGANTGELFF
TRBJ2-1 TRBV19 TRBD2 CASSIFGTSVGEQFF
TRBJ2-1 TRBV6-5 . CASSSGPDNEQFF
TRBJ1-1 TRBV6-5 . CASSYNGAGNTEAFF
TRBJ2-1 TRBV28 TRBD2 CALSGRAGNEQFF
TRBJ1-2 TRBV6-1 . CASSDSRGWGYTF
TRBJ2-3 TRBV2 . CASKGGMTDTQYF
TRBJ1-2 TRBV7-9 . CASSLGGRASILYGYTF
TRBJ2-3 TRBV29-1 . CSVQHRDPDTQYF
TRBJ2-7 TRBV11-1 . CASSGVGGSSYEQYF
TRBJ2-1 TRBV27 TRBD2 CASSLKGPVTSGRTYNEQFF
TRBJ2-1 TRBV11-1 TRBD2 CASSPRDYPNEQFF
TRBJ1-6 TRBV5-6 TRBD1 CASSSTGVNSPLHF
TRBJ2-7 TRBV5-1 TRBD2 CASRVTSGGSYEQYF
TRBJ2-7 TRBV19 TRBD1 CASSLQGMGSYEQYF
TRBJ1-1 TRBV7-9 . CASSLIRGEGTEAFF
TRBJ2-1 TRBV7-7 TRBD2 CASSLGAGLGSEQFF
TRBJ1-2 TRBV5-5 . CASSPAQSYGYTF
TRBJ1-3 TRBV7-8 . CASSRTGSGNTIYF
TRBJ2-1 TRBV7-2 TRBD2 CASSTGLAVDNEQFF
TRBJ2-1 TRBV28 TRBD2 CASKKAGEFIYEQFF
TRBJ2-1 TRBV10-3 TRBD2 CAISEEREGHEQFF
TRBJ1-6 TRBV6-2/TRBV6-3 TRBD1 CASSLTGDNSPLHF
TRBJ1-1 TRBV9 . CASSVGWRNTEAFF
TRBJ2-7 TRBV4-2 . CASSQDESAGAKQYF
TRBJ1-3 TRBV28 . CASSLTSSGNTIYF
TRBJ1-5 TRBV28 . CASSSGMGNQPQHF
TRBJ2-3 TRBV25-1 TRBD1 CASRGTGADTQYF